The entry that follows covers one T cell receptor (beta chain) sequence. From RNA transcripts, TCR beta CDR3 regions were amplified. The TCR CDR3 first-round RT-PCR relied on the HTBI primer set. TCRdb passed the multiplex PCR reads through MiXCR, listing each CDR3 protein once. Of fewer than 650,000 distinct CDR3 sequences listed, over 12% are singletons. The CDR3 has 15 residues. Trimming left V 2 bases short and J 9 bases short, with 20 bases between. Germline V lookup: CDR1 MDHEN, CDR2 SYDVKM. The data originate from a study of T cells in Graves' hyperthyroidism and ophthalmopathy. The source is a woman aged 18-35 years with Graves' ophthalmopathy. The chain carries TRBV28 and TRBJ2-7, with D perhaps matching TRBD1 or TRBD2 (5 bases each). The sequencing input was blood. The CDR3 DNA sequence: TGTGCCAGCAGTTTAATTAGTCGGGGCAGTACGGGGCAGTACTTC. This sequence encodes CASSLISRGSTGQYF.